Given below is one T cell receptor beta chain in context. Its antigen remains unidentified. Uncontrolled infection, other autoimmune disease, pregnancy or lactation disqualified patients from enrolment. The diagnostic basis comprised clinical symptoms, serum thyroxine and TRAb, thyroid ultrasound and orbital computed tomography. This CDR3 is 13 amino acids long. V gave up 10 bases and J gave up 2 bases; unmatched junction bases: 5. In germline, CDR1 is LNHDA, CDR2 SQIVND (reference sequence). This record comes from a study of T cells in Graves' hyperthyroidism and ophthalmopathy. Study findings and constraints: Median prediction lead before ophthalmopathy onset was about 6.7 months with the model. Within blood appeared most thyroid clonotypes that had expanded above 0.001.

Using RNA transcripts as the source, TCR beta CDR3 regions were amplified. A set of HTBI primers served as the primers for a first-round RT-PCR of the TCR CDR3. TCRdb processed the multiplex PCR reads anew with MiXCR; each CDR3 protein has one entry. The data show roughly 380,000 distinct CDR3 sequences, approximately 15% seen once. The rearrangement joins TRBV19 to TRBJ2-3; 8 nucleotides align to TRBD2. Sequencing was done on a sample of blood. The clonotype comes from a woman aged 55-70 years with Graves' hyperthyroidism. The CDR3 region is CATAGRATDTQYF. CDR3 bases: TGTGCCACCGCCGGGAGGGCCACAGATACGCAGTATTTT.